The T cell receptor (beta chain) described here comes from a study of cytomegalovirus exposure and HLA in healthy donors. General observations from the study: Judged likely to be a sequencing artifact was a cluster of highly shared sequence variants. The study dropped some indistinguishable V segments, TRBV6-2 and TRBV6-3 among them. Apart from CMV serostatus, no immune exposure information was available. TCR beta sequences reportedly predicted most subjects' HLA-A and HLA-B alleles accurately.

Vbeta (60) and Jbeta (13) primers were used in the PCR. The assay was immunoSEQ multiplex PCR, and TCRdb's table has in-frame clones only and misses some. The sample includes fewer than 200,000 clones, around 81% of them seen just once. Germline-derived CDR1 and CDR2 are LNHDA and SQIVND (reference sequence). The CDR3 has 14 amino acids. V was clipped by 2 bases and J by 7 bases, with 11 bases between them. Points on this clone: The antigen is undetermined.

This sequence originates from a woman aged 25 to 39 in good health and CMV-seronegative. Sequencing input: PBMCs. The chain links TRBV19 to TRBJ2-2, with a possible D match to TRBD1 (5 bases). CDR3 amino acids: CASSINSGIGELFF. The CDR3 bases are TGTGCCAGTAGTATAAACTCAGGGATCGGGGAGCTGTTTTTT.